This T cell receptor (beta chain) was sequenced during a study of Tregs in tolerant kidney transplant recipients. Study conclusions and caveats: Findings come from small patient numbers and require larger validation. Donor-specific Treg expansion exceeded global Treg expansion in tolerant patients, suggesting antigen drive.

With respect to this clone: Antigen unknown.

The assay was immunoSEQ multiplex PCR, and TCRdb's table has in-frame clones only and misses some. The repertoire holds some 62,000 clones, with approximately 98% as singletons. Thawed PBMCs were FACS-sorted into unstimulated CD4+CD25+CD127- regulatory T cells, CD4+CD25- non-regulatory cells, CD4 and CD8 cells. Regulatory T cells were sorted from thawed PBMCs rested overnight at 37°C with around 200 IU/ml IL-2. The source material was Tregs from blood, sampled before the transplant. This clonotype was sampled from a human donor who received a combined kidney and bone marrow transplant.

The DNA of the CDR3 is TGTGCCAGCAGCTTATTACCAGGGGATCAGCCCCAGCATTTT. Translation gives CASSLLPGDQPQHF. The rearrangement uses TRBV7-3 and TRBJ1-5; possible D gene TRBD1, 6 bases. This CDR3 region has 14 residues. The germline CDR1 and CDR2 sequences are SGHTA and FQGTGA. V lost 2 bases to trimming and J lost 5 bases, with 10 bases between them.